The 20 T cell receptor beta chains below were found in one sample sequenced in a study of blood T cell repertoires in COVID-19. Using immunoSEQ multiplex PCR, the repertoire was profiled, and TCRdb retains in-frame clones only, with some absent. The data show roughly 110,000 clones, with approximately 90% seen just once and about a fifth held by the top ten. Material for sequencing was peripheral blood. Receptors were obtained from a human donor with acute or convalescent COVID-19. The donor label of this sample is uncertain.

In this sample, this clone turned up once. The same CDR3 also results from other DNA sequences found in this sample. The chain has TRBV7-9 and TRBJ2-7; 9 bases map to TRBD1. CDR3 length: 15 residues. Germline V CDR1 and CDR2: SEHNR, FQNEAQ (reference sequence). J lost 4 bases, V lost 5 bases, and 9 bases had no gene match. The CDR3 here is CASSRTGTGTYEQYF. CDR3 in DNA: TGTGCCAGCAGCCGAACCGGGACAGGGACTTACGAGCAGTACTTC.

The V and J genes are TRBV10-2 and TRBJ1-2; tentative D call: TRBD1 (6 bases). V dropped 0 bases and J dropped 3 bases, with 11 bases sitting between them. Per germline, CDR1 WSHSY and CDR2 SAAADI. The CDR3 runs 15 residues. The CDR3 nucleotides are TGCGCCAGCAGTGAGTCGGCGGACAGCTACTATGGCTACACCTTC. Translated, it gives CASSESADSYYGYTF.

This chain links TRBV11-3 with TRBJ2-2; weak D call: TRBD1 (6 bases). V lost 5 bases and J lost 3, with 10 bases in between. CDR1 and CDR2 (germline): SGHNT, YENEEA. CDR3 size: 14 residues. CDR3 residues: CASSRQAYTGELFF. In DNA, the CDR3 is TGTGCCAGCAGCCGACAGGCCTACACCGGGGAGCTGTTTTTT.

The chain is built from TRBV9 and TRBJ2-5; possible D gene TRBD2, 5 bases. Trimming took off 0 bases at V and 1 base at J, with 10 bases between the two ends. Germline CDR1 is SGDLS and CDR2 is YYNGEE. CDR3 length equals 15 residues. For the CDR3, the DNA is TGTGCCAGCAGCGTAGATCCCGGGGTCCAAGAGACCCAGTACTTC. Protein sequence: CASSVDPGVQETQYF.

J is TRBJ1-3 and V is TRBV10-3; 8 nucleotides agree with TRBD1. The length of the CDR3 is 16 residues. Per the germline V gene, CDR1 is ENHRY and CDR2 is SYGVKD. V gave up 6 bases and J gave up 4 bases; unmatched junction bases: 11. CDR3 sequence: CAIRSDRGESGNTIYF. CDR3 nucleotides: TGTGCCATCAGATCCGACAGGGGAGAATCCGGAAACACCATATATTTT.

The chain couples TRBV4-3 to TRBJ2-3; D is perhaps TRBD1 (5 bases). Trimming cost V 0 bases and J 6 bases, with 10 bases left between them. The CDR3 contains 14 residues. Germline values: CDR1 LGHNA, CDR2 YSLEER. CDR3 region: CASSQDDPGDTQYF. CDR3 in DNA: TGCGCCAGCAGCCAAGACGACCCAGGGGATACGCAGTATTTT.

The chain has TRBV30 and TRBJ1-1, with 7 bases fitting TRBD1. V was clipped by 3 bases and J by 6 bases; unmatched bases: 7. The CDR3 covers 13 residues. The germline CDR1 and CDR2 sequences are GTSNPN and SVGIG (reference sequence). Here the CDR3 reads CAWSGQELAEAFF. The CDR3 DNA follows: TGTGCCTGGAGCGGACAGGAGTTGGCTGAAGCTTTCTTT.

The gene calls are TRBV18 and TRBJ1-6; weak D call: TRBD1 (5 bases). The CDR3 runs to 16 residues. Trimming removed 4 bases from V and 9 bases from J, with 19 bases in between. Germline CDR1 and CDR2: KGHSH and LQKENI. The CDR3, as DNA: TGTGCCAGCTCACAATTGGACACCGCCACGGGTTCACCCCTCCACTTT. Translating it yields CASSQLDTATGSPLHF.

The J gene is TRBJ1-2, the V gene TRBV2; D ambiguous. The CDR3 extends over 14 amino acids. Germline V CDR1 and CDR2: SNHLY, FYNNEI. V gave up 4 bases and J gave up 5 bases, with 14 bases separating them. CDR3 coding DNA: TGTGCCAGCAGTGGGGTGCGGGAGGTATATGGCTACACCTTC. It is translated as CASSGVREVYGYTF.

The chain has TRBV19 and TRBJ1-5, with D perhaps TRBD1 (6 bases). CDR3 length equals 16 residues. The germline gives CDR1 LNHDA, CDR2 SQIVND (reference sequence). V was trimmed by 4 bases and J by 8 bases, leaving 21 bases between them. In DNA, the CDR3 is TGTGCCAGTAGTACCCTCCAGGGGAGGGTCCGTAAGCCCCAGCATTTT. Its protein is CASSTLQGRVRKPQHF.

The rearrangement joins TRBV15 to TRBJ1-2; D is perhaps TRBD1 (5 bases). This CDR3 comprises 15 residues. The germline gives CDR1 LNHNV, CDR2 YYDKDF (reference sequence). V was pared by 0 bases and J by 7 bases, with 15 bases between. The CDR3 nucleotides read TGTGCCACCAGCAGAGATCTTGGGCAGGGAGGTGGCTACACCTTC. Amino acids: CATSRDLGQGGGYTF.

This chain joins TRBV19 and TRBJ1-2; TRBD1 agrees at 7 bases. In germline, CDR1 is LNHDA, CDR2 SQIVND (reference sequence). The V segment lost 3 bases and the J segment 7 bases; nucleotides outside the gene matches: 8. CDR3 length: 14 amino acids. DNA of the CDR3: TGTGCCAGTAGTATTAGCACCGGGACAGCTGGCTACACCTTC. Translated, it gives CASSISTGTAGYTF.

This chain joins TRBV15 and TRBJ1-1, with 9 bases matching TRBD1. Trimming removed 0 bases from V and 0 bases from J; junction bases left unmatched: 14. This CDR3 spans 20 amino acids. CDR1 LNHNV and CDR2 YYDKDF come from the germline V gene (reference sequence). The CDR3: CATSRDRKQGAWGMNTEAFF. The CDR3 DNA sequence: TGTGCCACCAGCAGAGACCGAAAACAGGGGGCATGGGGAATGAACACTGAAGCTTTCTTT.

The V call is TRBV27, the J call TRBJ2-1; D is possibly TRBD2 (5 bases). Per germline, CDR1 MNHEY and CDR2 SMNVEV (reference sequence). Between the trimmed V and J ends, which lost 7 bases and 1 base, there was a span of 17 bases. CDR3 length: 16 amino acids. This CDR3 is CASTRLAGNSYNEQFF. The CDR3, as DNA: TGTGCCAGCACCCGCCTGGCCGGGAATTCCTACAATGAGCAGTTCTTC.

This rearrangement joins TRBV4-1 to TRBJ1-1, with D tentatively TRBD1 (6 bases). CDR3 length: 15 residues. V lost 3 bases and J lost 2, with 13 bases in between. The germline V gene has CDR1 MGHRA and CDR2 YSYEKL. CDR3 region: CASSHKAGANTEAFF. The CDR3 DNA sequence: TGCGCCAGCAGCCATAAAGCAGGGGCCAACACTGAAGCTTTCTTT.

On this clone itself: Other DNA sequences in the same sample also yield this CDR3. This chain links TRBV12-3 or TRBV12-4 with TRBJ2-5; the D gene is possibly TRBD2 (5 bases). There are 11 residues in the CDR3. V was clipped by 5 bases and J by 5 bases, with 6 bases between them. CDR3 DNA: TGTGCCAGCAGTCCGGGGGAGACCCAGTACTTC. It specifies CASSPGETQYF.

The chain has TRBV19 and TRBJ2-2, with D possibly being TRBD2 (6 bases). CDR1 is LNHDA and CDR2 is SQIVND in the germline V gene (reference sequence). This CDR3 is 15 amino acids long. V gave up 3 bases and J gave up 4 bases, with 12 bases separating them. CDR3 loop: CASSIMLTSTGELFF. The CDR3 DNA follows: TGTGCCAGTAGTATTATGTTGACTAGCACCGGGGAGCTGTTTTTT.

As for this clone: The junction departs from the called germline gene at one end, perhaps through a read error. The chain combines TRBV27 with TRBJ2-7, with 8 nucleotides matching TRBD1. CDR1 and CDR2 from the germline V gene are MNHEY and SMNVEV (reference sequence). The CDR3 consists of 13 residues. For the CDR3, the DNA is TGTGCCAGCAGTTTATCTGTGTGGCGGGACAGGACCTTC. Translating it yields CASSLSVWRDRTF.

This chain connects TRBV7-8 to TRBJ1-2; 8 bases line up with TRBD1. Germline CDR1 is SGHVS and CDR2 is FQNEAQ. This CDR3 is built from 13 residues. The V and J ends lost 5 bases and 6 bases, in that order; junction bases with no gene match: 5. For the CDR3, the DNA is TGTGCCAGCAGCCCTTGGACAGGGCATGGCTACACCTTC. It specifies CASSPWTGHGYTF.

This chain links TRBV27 with TRBJ2-5; 11 bases are a match to TRBD1. V shed 7 bases and J 5 bases; nucleotides not matched to a gene: 12. Germline V gene lookup returns CDR1 MNHEY and CDR2 SMNVEV (reference sequence). The length of the CDR3 is 16 residues. For the CDR3, the DNA is TGTGCCAGCACCCAAAGGGCCGGGACAGGGGGGGAGACCCAGTACTTC. This codes for CASTQRAGTGGETQYF.